This TCR beta chain was sequenced in a study of beta chain features in type 1 diabetes. The V gene's germline CDR1 is MNHEY and CDR2 SVGAGI. Trimming at V came to 6 bases and at J to 5 bases, leaving 6 bases not matched to a gene. CDR3 length equals 14 residues. Every donor had blood drawn once into heparin, 100 to 150 mL on average. Investigators reverse transcribed all isolated RNA, so they sequenced expressed TCRB transcripts. The assay was immunoSEQ multiplex PCR, and TCRdb's table has in-frame clones only and misses some. The sample has 360,000 or so clones; about 20% are singletons. This TCR derives from a woman aged 18-29 years in good health. Sequenced material: naive CD4+ T cells from blood. This chain uses TRBV6-5 with TRBJ2-5, with 10 bases lining up with TRBD1. The CDR3 DNA is TGTGCCAGCAGGCCGACAGGGGGCAAGGAGACCCAGTACTTC. Protein: CASRPTGGKETQYF.